This section outlines one T cell receptor beta chain sequence together with its context. Assay used: immunoSEQ multiplex PCR; TCRdb lists only in-frame clones, some missing. The sample comprises approximately 200,000 clones, 86% of which are singletons, and about 2% rests with the top ten. The data stem from a study of blood T cell repertoires in COVID-19. Per germline, CDR1 SGHNT and CDR2 YYREEE (reference sequence). The CDR3 has 15 amino acids. Trimming removed 4 bases at V and 4 bases at J, with 17 bases between. The rearrangement joins TRBV5-4 to TRBJ1-2, with D maybe TRBD1 (6 bases). The specimen sequenced was peripheral blood. The sequence was collected from a woman between 50 and 59 years old with acute or convalescent COVID-19. The CDR3 protein is CASSLGGQTSYGYTF. In nucleotides, the CDR3 is TGTGCCAGCAGCCTCGGGGGGCAGACCTCCTATGGCTACACCTTC.